What follows is one TCR beta chain and its context. Its antigen is unknown. V gave up 4 bases and J gave up 4 bases; unmatched junction bases: 11. Germline V CDR1 and CDR2: SGHRS, YFSETQ. This CDR3 spans 16 amino acids. With 60 Vbeta and 13 Jbeta primers, the PCR was carried out. Profiling relied on immunoSEQ multiplex PCR, and the TCRdb table lists in-frame clones only, not all of them. The sample shows about 63,000 clones, more than 60% of them seen only once. The data were obtained in a study of cytomegalovirus exposure and HLA in healthy donors. Study observations and caveats: Associated with cytomegalovirus, according to the listing, were approximately 160 TCR beta chains.

The receptor was isolated from a woman aged 40 to 55 in good health and CMV-seropositive. The V call is TRBV5-1, the J call TRBJ2-3, with 8 bases matching TRBD1. Sequencing used PBMCs. The CDR3 reads CASSRQGARGADTQYF. The CDR3 bases are TGCGCCAGCAGCCGGCAGGGGGCCAGGGGCGCAGATACGCAGTATTTT. Full variable domain (remainder filled in from reference TRBV5-1 and TRBJ2-3): KAGVTQTPRYLIKTRGQQVTLSCSPISGHRSVSWYQQTPGQGLQFLFEYFSETQRNKGNFPGRFSGRQFSNSRSEMNVSTLELGDSALYLCASSRQGARGADTQYFGPGTRLTVL.